The present entry profiles one T cell receptor beta chain with its context. The data were taken from a study of glioma-infiltrating T cells after dendritic cell vaccination. Across the study: Dendritic cell vaccination trial patients had either newly diagnosed or recurrent glioblastoma.

V was clipped by 5 bases and J by 5 bases, with 9 bases between them. The CDR3 loop spans 11 amino acids. CDR1 GTSNPN and CDR2 SVGIG come from the germline V gene (reference sequence). The time point here: after dendritic cell vaccination, including at tumor progression/relapse. Some clones are missing from TCRdb's copy, which holds only in-frame ones; the method was immunoSEQ multiplex PCR. The table has more than 9,000 clones, about four fifths seen once; the top ten hold about 38%. The chain combines TRBV30 with TRBJ2-5; D gene uncertain. Sample: blood, taken after dendritic cell vaccination. The clonotype comes from a human donor with glioblastoma. In nucleotides, the CDR3 is TGTGCCTGGTGTAGTATTGAGACCCAGTACTTC. This translates into CAWCSIETQYF. Together with reference TRBV30 and TRBJ2-5, the CDR3 gives the full variable domain: SQTIHQWPATLVQPVGSPLSLECTVEGTSNPNLYWYRQAAGRGLQLLFYSVGIGQISSEVPQNLSASRPQDRQFILSSKKLLLSDSGFYLCAWCSIETQYFGPGTRLLVL.